Shown below are 9 T cell receptor beta chains from a single sample sequenced in a study of shared clonotypes between healthy human individuals. The protocol was immunoSEQ multiplex PCR, while the TCRdb copy is restricted to in-frame clones and leaves out a portion. The sample includes 2 million to 2.5 million clones, 95% seen only once; the top ten take around 0.13%. Input material: naive CD4+ T cells sorted from blood. Subset: CD45RA+ positively selected. Receptors were obtained from a man between 18 and 29 years old in good health.

This CDR3 reads CATEDWNQPQHF. The CDR3 coding sequence is TGTGCCACCGAGGACTGGAATCAGCCCCAGCATTTT. This chain links TRBV21-1 with TRBJ1-5. TRBV21-1 is tagged as a pseudogene. The CDR3 has 12 residues.

This chain uses TRBV2 with TRBJ2-5, with TRBD2 identical over 11 bases. Losses at the gene ends were 2 bases for V and 6 bases for J; bases not matched to a gene: 8. CDR1 and CDR2 (germline): SNHLY, FYNNEI. This CDR3 contains 16 residues. The CDR3 bases are TGTGCCAGCAGTGAACAACCTAGCGGGGGGCGGAAGACCCAGTACTTC. This codes for CASSEQPSGGRKTQYF.

V gene TRBV6-1 combines with J gene TRBJ1-1; no reliable D call. The length of the CDR3 is 14 residues. CDR1 and CDR2 (germline): MNHNS, SASEGT. V shed 2 bases and J shed 4 bases, with 11 bases lying between them. The CDR3 DNA follows: TGTGCCAGCAGTGAAATCGGCAGAGCCACTGAAGCTTTCTTT. Residues: CASSEIGRATEAFF.

The gene calls are TRBV6-6 and TRBJ2-5; the D gene is possibly TRBD2 (6 bases). Germline V gene lookup returns CDR1 MNHNY and CDR2 SVGAGI (reference sequence). The CDR3 contains 13 residues. V was shortened by 6 bases and J by 6 bases, with 14 bases between the two germline ends. Here the CDR3 reads CASRSSGVKTQYF. DNA for the CDR3: TGTGCCAGCAGGTCATCGGGGGTGAAGACCCAGTACTTC.

A few counts support this clone. The sample contains more than one DNA sequence encoding this CDR3. V usage is TRBV2 and J usage is TRBJ2-2; D ambiguous. The CDR3 runs to 14 residues. V was cut by 4 bases and J by 0 bases, with 6 bases left in between. The germline gives CDR1 SNHLY, CDR2 FYNNEI. The DNA of the CDR3 is TGTGCCAGCAGTGGACAAGCGAACACCGGGGAGCTGTTTTTT. Translation: CASSGQANTGELFF.

The rearrangement uses TRBV15 and TRBJ1-1; 10 bases are shared with TRBD1. Germline V gene sequence: CDR1 LNHNV, CDR2 YYDKDF (reference sequence). The CDR3 loop spans 19 amino acids. V was pared by 5 bases and J by 0 bases, with 15 bases of the junction left unmatched. This CDR3 is CATSPRDRGPGALNTEAFF. CDR3 DNA sequence: TGTGCCACCAGCCCCCGGGACAGGGGCCCTGGGGCCTTGAACACTGAAGCTTTCTTT.

CDR3 residues: CASSLSGGGNYEQYF. The CDR3 coding sequence is TGTGCCAGCAGCTTATCAGGGGGCGGAAACTACGAGCAGTACTTC. The V gene is TRBV11-2, the J gene TRBJ2-7; 8 positions match TRBD1. The ends lost 2 bases at V and 3 bases at J; junction bases unmatched: 6. From germline, CDR1 is SGHAT and CDR2 FQNNGV. The CDR3 spans 15 residues.

The V and J genes are TRBV28 and TRBJ1-4, with D maybe TRBD1 (5 bases). The CDR3 runs 16 residues. The V gene lost 5 bases and the J gene lost 2 bases, with 15 bases spanning the gap. Germline V gene lookup returns CDR1 MDHEN and CDR2 SYDVKM. CDR3 sequence reads: CASSPVGWGTNEKLFF. The CDR3 DNA reads as TGTGCCAGCAGTCCGGTGGGTTGGGGGACTAATGAAAAACTGTTTTTT.

V usage is TRBV19 and J usage is TRBJ1-2; no clear D. This CDR3 spans 15 amino acids. Germline V gives CDR1 LNHDA, CDR2 SQIVND (reference sequence). V was clipped by 5 bases and J by 4 bases, with 17 bases between them. The CDR3 spells CASSPGLGGSYGYTF. The CDR3, as DNA: TGTGCCAGTAGTCCGGGCTTGGGCGGGTCCTATGGCTACACCTTC.